The 30 T cell receptor beta chains presented below share a single source sample, sequenced in a study of cytomegalovirus exposure and HLA in healthy donors (dated by TCRdb to about 2017). Library method: the immunoSEQ multiplex PCR assay. A mixture of 60 forward primers for TCR Vbeta segments and 13 reverse primers for TCR Jbeta segments was used in the multiplex PCR. The immuneACCESS repertoire file appears here via TCRdb, limited to in-frame rearrangements. These files lack a portion of the clones; in checked studies, under half of the deficit traces to unresolved V genes, and the cause of the others is not known. Recorded for this sample are about 120,000 clones; 55% to 75% of them occurred a single time. The ten largest clones take up more than 8% of the sample. Sequencing input: PBMCs. These receptors were collected from a woman aged 40 to 50 in good health and CMV-seropositive.

The V and J genes are TRBV11-3 and TRBJ1-1; 10 bases are shared with TRBD1. With 1 base clipped from V and 2 bases from J, the junction kept 7 bases outside the gene matches. CDR3 length: 17 amino acids. Germline-derived CDR1 and CDR2 are SGHNT and YENEEA. The CDR3 DNA sequence: TGTGCCAGCAGCTTAGGCCTTCGGGACAGGGGAAACACTGAAGCTTTCTTT. It codes for CASSLGLRDRGNTEAFF.

The V call is TRBV7-2, the J call TRBJ2-3, with 7 bases aligning to TRBD2. The CDR3 spans 14 residues. The V gene end was trimmed by 3 bases and the J gene end by 6 bases; junction bases not matched to a gene: 6. CDR1 SGHTA and CDR2 FQGNSA come from the germline V gene. The CDR3 DNA reads TGTGCCAGCAGCTTCGCGGGAGTAACGGATACGCAGTATTTT. Amino acid sequence: CASSFAGVTDTQYF.

This sequence joins TRBV2 and TRBJ1-3; no definite D call. The ends were cut back, 7 bases at V and 0 bases at J, with 13 bases in the middle. The CDR3 has 15 residues. The germline gives CDR1 SNHLY, CDR2 FYNNEI. The CDR3 is CASTPTRSSGNTIYF. As DNA, the CDR3 is TGTGCCAGCACACCGACTCGGAGCTCTGGAAACACCATATATTTT.

The V call is TRBV5-1, the J call TRBJ2-3; D is possibly TRBD1 (5 bases). The CDR3 totals 17 residues. The germline V gene encodes CDR1 SGHRS and CDR2 YFSETQ. The V gene lost 1 base and the J gene lost 2 bases, with 17 bases spanning the gap. CDR3: CASSLLPRLTVTDTQYF. The CDR3 region has the DNA TGCGCCAGCAGCTTGTTACCCCGGTTGACAGTCACAGATACGCAGTATTTT.

V and J are TRBV2 and TRBJ1-2; D gene ambiguous. Trimming pared 6 bases from V and 13 bases from J, leaving 15 bases between. The CDR3 contains 11 residues. Germline lookup yields CDR1 SNHLY and CDR2 FYNNEI. The CDR3: CASRETERSTF. The DNA for the CDR3 is TGTGCCAGCAGAGAGACGGAGAGGAGCACCTTC.

This clone was counted a single time. The genes are TRBV29-1 and TRBJ2-3; weak D call: TRBD2 (6 bases). CDR3 length equals 15 residues. V lost 7 bases and J 4 bases, leaving 21 bases between the germline ends. Germline-derived CDR1 and CDR2 are SQVTM and ANQGSEA. Here the CDR3 reads CSGHGGPGYPDTQYF. The CDR3 DNA is TGCAGCGGCCACGGAGGGCCAGGTTACCCAGATACGCAGTATTTT.

This clone was seen a few times. V gene TRBV9 combines with J gene TRBJ2-5; TRBD1 matches at 10 bases. The CDR3 has 16 residues. CDR1 is SGDLS, CDR2 YYNGEE, per germline. Trimming removed 0 bases from V and 1 base from J; junction bases left unmatched: 3. CDR3: CASSVGDRGGQETQYF. Here the CDR3 DNA reads TGTGCCAGCAGCGTAGGGGACAGGGGAGGCCAAGAGACCCAGTACTTC.

CDR3 sequence: CASSLGRKAYNEQFF. The CDR3 DNA reads as TGTGCCAGCAGTTTAGGCCGAAAAGCCTACAATGAGCAGTTCTTC. The genes are TRBV28 and TRBJ2-1; D is unresolved. The CDR3 consists of 15 residues. V was clipped by 2 bases and J by 2 bases, with 10 bases between them. Germline V gives CDR1 MDHEN, CDR2 SYDVKM.

The chain recombines TRBV6-6 with TRBJ1-2; D possibly corresponds to TRBD1 (6 bases). The germline V gene encodes CDR1 MNHNY and CDR2 SVGAGI (reference sequence). The CDR3 is made up of 15 amino acids. Trimming took 2 bases from V and 4 from J, leaving 14 bases between them. The chain's CDR3 is CASSYPRDRTYGYTF. CDR3 DNA: TGTGCCAGCAGTTACCCTAGAGACAGGACCTATGGCTACACCTTC.

The V gene is TRBV19, the J gene TRBJ2-5; D is perhaps TRBD2 (5 bases). The CDR3 spans 13 residues. Trimming took 2 bases from V and 2 from J, leaving 6 bases between them. CDR1 and CDR2 (germline): LNHDA, SQIVND (reference sequence). The CDR3 spells CASSITGQETQYF. DNA for the CDR3: TGTGCCAGTAGTATAACGGGGCAAGAGACCCAGTACTTC.

A few counts support this clone. This CDR3 is CASSLHDYNNEQFF. CDR3 in DNA: TGTGCCAGCAGTCTCCACGACTACAACAATGAGCAGTTCTTC. The rearrangement joins TRBV28 to TRBJ2-1, with D perhaps matching TRBD2 (5 bases). This CDR3 is built from 14 residues. Germline CDR1 MDHEN, CDR2 SYDVKM. V shed 5 bases and J shed 5 bases, with 13 bases lying between them.

This chain uses TRBV4-3 with TRBJ2-3; D possibly corresponds to TRBD2 (5 bases). Germline V gene lookup returns CDR1 LGHNA and CDR2 YSLEER. V was trimmed by 4 bases and J by 0 bases, leaving 17 bases between them. There are 17 residues in the CDR3. The CDR3 DNA follows: TGCGCCAGCAGCCGCGGGCGCCGGTCCGAGAGCACAGATACGCAGTATTTT. Encoded protein: CASSRGRRSESTDTQYF.

This clone appeared a few times. The chain combines TRBV18 with TRBJ2-2; possibly TRBD1 for D (6 bases). The germline CDR1 and CDR2 sequences are KGHSH and LQKENI. The CDR3 is made up of 12 amino acids. Trimming pared 9 bases from V and 6 bases from J, leaving 11 bases between. The CDR3 sequence is CASYRVPGELFF. The CDR3 region has the DNA TGTGCCAGTTACAGGGTCCCCGGGGAGCTGTTTTTT.

The sample holds one count of this clone. The sample contains more than one DNA sequence encoding this CDR3. J is TRBJ2-5 and V is TRBV5-6, with 8 bases aligning to TRBD1. Trimming cost V 3 bases and J 0 bases; bases outside gene matches: 10. Germline CDR1 reads SGHDT; CDR2 reads YYEEEE. The CDR3 runs to 17 residues. In DNA form, the CDR3 reads TGTGCCAGCAGCTCGCCCTGGACAGGGAGCTACCAAGAGACCCAGTACTTC. Residues: CASSSPWTGSYQETQYF.

The chain recombines TRBV18 with TRBJ2-7; D possibly corresponds to TRBD1 (6 bases). Deletions cut 1 base from V and 4 bases from J, with 11 bases between. Germline V lookup: CDR1 KGHSH, CDR2 LQKENI. The CDR3 length is 14 residues. CDR3 bases: TGTGCCAGCTCACCACTCAGGGACACATACGAGCAGTACTTC. Translation: CASSPLRDTYEQYF.

The rearrangement links TRBV6-5 to TRBJ1-5; possible D gene TRBD1, 6 bases. The CDR3 runs 14 residues. V was clipped by 6 bases and J by 5 bases, with 14 bases between them. Germline V gene sequence: CDR1 MNHEY, CDR2 SVGAGI. As DNA, the CDR3 is TGTGCCAGCAGACCCGGACAGATTGATCAGCCCCAGCATTTT. Translation gives CASRPGQIDQPQHF.

The V and J genes are TRBV5-1 and TRBJ2-7; 7 bases are a match to TRBD1. J lost 1 base, V lost 4 bases, and 5 bases had no gene match. CDR1 is SGHRS, CDR2 YFSETQ, per germline. CDR3 length equals 14 residues. The CDR3 reads CASSPSGQSYEQYF. In DNA form, the CDR3 reads TGCGCCAGCAGCCCTTCGGGACAGTCCTACGAGCAGTACTTC.

The chain links TRBV5-1 to TRBJ2-1, with D unclear. CDR1 is SGHRS, CDR2 YFSETQ, per germline. This CDR3 region has 14 residues. The ends were cut back, 5 bases at V and 0 bases at J, with 9 bases in the middle. CDR3 nucleotide sequence: TGCGCCAGCAGTTTCCGTAGCTCCTACAATGAGCAGTTCTTC. This encodes CASSFRSSYNEQFF.

As DNA, the CDR3 is TGTGCCAGCAGTTTATCGGGCGGGAACCCACTCGACTCTGGGGCCAACGTCCTGACTTTC. Translation gives CASSLSGGNPLDSGANVLTF. The V and J genes are TRBV27 and TRBJ2-6; D possibly corresponds to TRBD2 (6 bases). The CDR3 is 20 residues long. Looked up from germline, CDR1 is MNHEY and CDR2 is SMNVEV (reference sequence). Trimming removed 0 bases at V and 0 bases at J, with 18 bases between.

The rearrangement joins TRBV30 to TRBJ2-1; no firm D call. The ends were cut back, 2 bases at V and 8 bases at J, with 10 bases in the middle. Germline CDR1 GTSNPN, CDR2 SVGIG (reference sequence). CDR3 length equals 12 residues. The DNA for the CDR3 is TGTGCCTGGAGTCCACAAAAATATGAGCAGTTCTTC. It codes for CAWSPQKYEQFF.

The CDR3 loop reads CSVAFSGGLTEAFF. In nucleotides, the CDR3 is TGCAGCGTTGCGTTCTCCGGGGGGCTGACTGAAGCTTTCTTT. The chain recombines TRBV29-1 with TRBJ1-1, with TRBD1 as a possible D gene (6 bases). The CDR3 length is 14 residues. Germline V CDR1 and CDR2: SQVTM, ANQGSEA. With 4 bases removed from V and 5 bases from J, the gap between germline ends came to 17 bases.

The V and J genes are TRBV7-3 and TRBJ2-7, with D possibly TRBD2 on 5 matching bases. V was shortened by 2 bases and J by 3 bases, with 14 bases between the two germline ends. The CDR3 is 15 residues long. Germline V gives CDR1 SGHTA, CDR2 FQGTGA. The CDR3 loop is CASSLLPGYGYEQYF. The CDR3 nucleotides read TGTGCCAGCAGCTTATTACCGGGGTACGGCTACGAGCAGTACTTC. Variable domain in full (rest from reference TRBV7-3 and TRBJ2-7): GAGVSQTPSNKVTEKGKYVELRCDPISGHTALYWYRQSLGQGPEFLIYFQGTGAADDSGLPNDRFFAVRPEGSVSTLKIQRTERGDSAVYLCASSLLPGYGYEQYFGPGTRLTVT.

This clone was detected a few times. This chain uses TRBV7-9 with TRBJ2-1; a possible D gene is TRBD2 (6 bases). Between the trimmed V and J ends, which lost 5 bases and 7 bases, there was a span of 15 bases. CDR1 is SEHNR and CDR2 is FQNEAQ in the germline V gene (reference sequence). The CDR3 contains 14 residues. The CDR3 protein is CASSGQRLVNEQFF. The CDR3 nucleotides read TGTGCCAGCAGCGGACAAAGACTAGTGAATGAGCAGTTCTTC.

V usage is TRBV7-2 and J usage is TRBJ2-3; D might be TRBD1 (5 bases). Germline assignment: CDR1 SGHTA and CDR2 FQGNSA. Trimming cost V 5 bases and J 4 bases, with 13 bases left between them. The CDR3 is 14 residues long. For the CDR3, the DNA is TGTGCCAGCAGCCCGAGAATAGGGGCAGATACGCAGTATTTT. Protein: CASSPRIGADTQYF.

This chain links TRBV7-3 with TRBJ2-2; 8 bases align to TRBD1. Germline V gene sequence: CDR1 SGHTA, CDR2 FQGTGA. The CDR3 covers 16 residues. V was pared by 1 base and J by 7 bases, with 8 bases of the junction left unmatched. The DNA of the CDR3 is TGTGCCAGCAGCTTAATCCGCGGACAGGGCGGCGGGGAGCTGTTTTTT. Translated, it gives CASSLIRGQGGGELFF.

The CDR3 DNA reads as TGTGCCAGCAGTCCCGAAAGCGGGAGTACAGATACGCAGTATTTT. This translates into CASSPESGSTDTQYF. The genes are TRBV5-4 and TRBJ2-3; 8 bases line up with TRBD2. The CDR3 runs 15 residues. The germline gives CDR1 SGHNT, CDR2 YYREEE (reference sequence). The V gene end was trimmed by 5 bases and the J gene end by 3 bases; junction bases not matched to a gene: 8.

This chain links TRBV10-3 with TRBJ1-1; weak D call: TRBD1 (5 bases). Germline CDR1 reads ENHRY; CDR2 reads SYGVKD. V was clipped by 11 bases and J by 3 bases, with 22 bases between them. The CDR3 consists of 15 residues. The CDR3 DNA is TGTGCCCCCCCCAAGGGCCAAATAGGGGACACTGAAGCTTTCTTT. Residues: CAPPKGQIGDTEAFF.

The chain joins TRBV4-2 to TRBJ2-5; 8 bases are shared with TRBD2. Trimming cost V 5 bases and J 4 bases; bases outside gene matches: 12. The CDR3 consists of 16 residues. Germline-derived CDR1 and CDR2 are LGHNA and YNFKEQ. The CDR3 sequence: CASSSYPGRGGETQYF. Written as DNA, the CDR3 is TGTGCCAGCAGCTCATACCCCGGGAGGGGGGGAGAGACCCAGTACTTC.

A word on this clone: Because the CDR3 is missing its conserved closing phenylalanine or tryptophan, this is likely a read error. The J gene is TRBJ2-7, the V gene TRBV7-2, with 13 bases aligning to TRBD2. The trim removed 5 bases at V and 5 bases at J, leaving 3 bases unmatched. CDR1 and CDR2 from the germline V gene are SGHTA and FQGNSA. There are 14 residues in the CDR3. CDR3 DNA sequence: TGTGCCAGCAGCGCCGGGACTAGCGGGAACGAGCAGTACCTC. Translation: CASSAGTSGNEQYL.

This rearrangement joins TRBV4-3 to TRBJ2-3; 9 positions agree with TRBD2. CDR1 and CDR2 from the germline V gene are LGHNA and YSLEER. CDR3 length equals 18 residues. The junction had 16 bases not matched to a gene; V was cut back by 4 bases and J by 5 bases. The DNA of the CDR3 is TGCGCCAGCAGCCTACACCGGGGGCGGGAGGGCCGGGGAGATACGCAGTATTTT. Translated, it gives CASSLHRGREGRGDTQYF.